Below, 27 T cell receptor beta chains from the same sample are listed, as sequenced in a study of shared clonotypes between healthy human individuals. Sequencing used immunoSEQ multiplex PCR; TCRdb keeps in-frame clones, though not all of them. This table has hundreds of thousands of clones, about 91% appearing once. CD45RO-negative cells were positively selected for CCR7, leaving out terminally differentiated effector memory CD45RA+ cells. Material for sequencing was naive CD8+ T cells sorted from blood. All receptors come from a man in his thirties or forties in good health.

The J gene is TRBJ2-1, the V gene TRBV4-1; the match to TRBD2 covers 14 bases. Germline values: CDR1 MGHRA, CDR2 YSYEKL. V lost 3 bases to trimming and J lost 6 bases; unmatched junction nucleotides: 4. This CDR3 has 16 amino acids. The CDR3 spells CASSHRLAGGPNEQFF. The CDR3 DNA follows: TGCGCCAGCAGCCATCGACTAGCGGGAGGGCCCAATGAGCAGTTCTTC.

V usage is TRBV7-2 and J usage is TRBJ2-7; no clear D. Germline loops: CDR1 SGHTA, CDR2 FQGNSA. The CDR3 extends over 13 amino acids. V was clipped by 0 bases and J by 2 bases, with 5 bases between them. CDR3 region: CASSLAPTYEQYF. CDR3 DNA: TGTGCCAGCAGCTTAGCGCCAACCTACGAGCAGTACTTC. Full variable domain (remainder filled in from reference TRBV7-2 and TRBJ2-7): GAGVSQSPSNKVTEKGKDVELRCDPISGHTALYWYRQSLGQGLEFLIYFQGNSAPDKSGLPSDRFSAERTGGSVSTLTIQRTQQEDSAVYLCASSLAPTYEQYFGPGTRLTVT.

A single count supports this clone. The chain couples TRBV19 to TRBJ1-2; 8 nucleotides align to TRBD1. The CDR3 has 19 amino acids. The V gene end was trimmed by 0 bases and the J gene end by 3 bases; junction bases not matched to a gene: 15. The germline CDR1 and CDR2 sequences are LNHDA and SQIVND (reference sequence). CDR3 protein: CASSIDRETGDTLDYGYTF. The DNA of the CDR3 is TGTGCCAGTAGTATAGATCGGGAGACAGGGGACACCTTAGACTATGGCTACACCTTC.

This clone was recorded at least ten times. The V and J genes are TRBV27 and TRBJ2-1; D gene ambiguous. Trimming took off 5 bases at V and 8 bases at J, with 10 bases between the two ends. Germline CDR1 is MNHEY and CDR2 is SMNVEV (reference sequence). The CDR3 runs 12 residues. The CDR3 reads CASSNLEDEQFF. The CDR3 DNA follows: TGTGCCAGCAGTAACTTAGAGGATGAGCAGTTCTTC.

The chain joins TRBV9 to TRBJ2-1; D gene unclear. Germline CDR1 SGDLS, CDR2 YYNGEE. Trimming removed 0 bases at V and 1 base at J, with 8 bases between. The CDR3 extends over 15 amino acids. This CDR3 reads CASSVVGGSYNEQFF. The CDR3 DNA reads as TGTGCCAGCAGCGTAGTAGGCGGTTCCTACAATGAGCAGTTCTTC.

This clone was detected a few times. J is TRBJ2-7 and V is TRBV13; D assignment may be TRBD1 or TRBD2 (5 bases each). Germline V gene sequence: CDR1 PRHDT, CDR2 FYEKMQ (reference sequence). The CDR3 spans 13 residues. Trimming shortened V by 5 bases and J by 2 bases, and 10 bases separated the two germline ends. CDR3 residues: CASSRPGPYEQYF. DNA of the CDR3: TGTGCCAGCAGCCGCCCGGGGCCCTACGAGCAGTACTTC.

As for this clone: Within the sample, other DNA sequences also encode this same CDR3. The rearrangement joins TRBV9 to TRBJ2-7; D is perhaps TRBD1 or TRBD2 (5 bases each). CDR3 length: 13 amino acids. V lost 0 bases and J lost 3, with 7 bases in between. The germline gives CDR1 SGDLS, CDR2 YYNGEE. The CDR3 protein is CASSVAGSYEQYF. The CDR3, as DNA: TGTGCCAGCAGCGTAGCAGGGAGCTACGAGCAGTACTTC.

The chain employs TRBV6-5 and TRBJ1-5; the match to TRBD1 covers 7 bases. The CDR3 spans 14 residues. With V trimmed by 5 bases and J by 2 bases, 3 bases remained unmatched. CDR1 and CDR2 from the germline V gene are MNHEY and SVGAGI. The chain's CDR3 is CASSPQGGNQPQHF. The CDR3 nucleotides read TGTGCCAGCAGTCCCCAGGGGGGCAATCAGCCCCAGCATTTT.

The chain joins TRBV10-3 to TRBJ2-2; no clear D. The CDR3 runs to 16 residues. Germline assignment: CDR1 ENHRY and CDR2 SYGVKD. Trimming shortened V by 2 bases and J by 6 bases, and 16 bases separated the two germline ends. CDR3 sequence: CAISEVSAREAGELFF. The DNA for the CDR3 is TGTGCCATCAGTGAGGTCAGCGCCCGTGAGGCCGGGGAGCTGTTTTTT.

J is TRBJ1-1 and V is TRBV5-6; TRBD1 is a possible D gene (5 bases). The CDR3 runs to 14 residues. Trimming took 2 bases from V and 7 from J, leaving 15 bases between them. Germline V gives CDR1 SGHDT, CDR2 YYEEEE. The CDR3 is CASSFVPGADEAFF. The CDR3 DNA reads as TGTGCCAGCAGCTTCGTGCCCGGGGCTGATGAAGCTTTCTTT.

The J gene is TRBJ2-1, the V gene TRBV4-3; 8 positions match TRBD1. The CDR3 loop spans 17 amino acids. Per germline, CDR1 LGHNA and CDR2 YSLEER. Trimming removed 0 bases from V and 8 bases from J; junction bases left unmatched: 12. CDR3 nucleotide sequence: TGCGCCAGCAGCCAAGAATCGAGGACAGGGTCATCATATGAGCAGTTCTTC. Translating it yields CASSQESRTGSSYEQFF.

V and J are TRBV7-9 and TRBJ2-3; TRBD2 matches 9 bases. Germline loops: CDR1 SEHNR, CDR2 FQNEAQ (reference sequence). CDR3 length: 16 residues. V dropped 1 base and J dropped 3; count of bases not matched to a gene: 5. CDR3 residues: CASSLGASGMTDTQYF. For the CDR3, the DNA is TGTGCCAGCAGCTTAGGTGCTAGCGGGATGACAGATACGCAGTATTTT.

The rearrangement links TRBV27 to TRBJ2-7; D not resolved. With 3 bases removed from V and 3 bases from J, the gap between germline ends came to 15 bases. Germline V gene lookup returns CDR1 MNHEY and CDR2 SMNVEV (reference sequence). CDR3 size: 15 residues. The DNA of the CDR3 is TGTGCCAGCAGTTTTAATTACCTCCCGGGCTACGAGCAGTACTTC. It yields the protein CASSFNYLPGYEQYF.

This sequence joins TRBV5-6 and TRBJ2-1, with a tentative D call TRBD2 (6 bases). Germline CDR1 and CDR2: SGHDT and YYEEEE. The CDR3 has 15 amino acids. V lost 0 bases and J lost 6, with 13 bases in between. The CDR3 is CASSLGTSNGNEQFF. The CDR3 DNA reads as TGTGCCAGCAGCTTGGGCACTAGCAATGGCAATGAGCAGTTCTTC.

The genes are TRBV28 and TRBJ2-2; 9 bases line up with TRBD2. After removal of 3 bases from V and 4 bases from J, the junction contained 6 bases not matched to a gene. This CDR3 contains 16 residues. CDR1 MDHEN and CDR2 SYDVKM come from the germline V gene. In DNA, the CDR3 is TGTGCCAGCAGTTTTTGGAGTAGCGGGAGCACCGGGGAGCTGTTTTTT. Encoded protein: CASSFWSSGSTGELFF.

The chain couples TRBV7-2 to TRBJ1-2; D is undetermined. Per the germline V gene, CDR1 is SGHTA and CDR2 is FQGNSA. The CDR3 length is 15 residues. Deletions cut 5 bases from V and 2 bases from J, with 15 bases between. The CDR3 DNA reads as TGTGCCAGCAGCGCCTTGACATGGTCCAACTATGGCTACACCTTC. Residues: CASSALTWSNYGYTF. The entire variable domain, with the rest obtained from reference TRBV7-2 and TRBJ1-2, is as follows: GAGVSQSPSNKVTEKGKDVELRCDPISGHTALYWYRQSLGQGLEFLIYFQGNSAPDKSGLPSDRFSAERTGGSVSTLTIQRTQQEDSAVYLCASSALTWSNYGYTFGSGTRLTVV.

V gene TRBV27 combines with J gene TRBJ1-1; a possible D gene is TRBD1 (5 bases). Trimming cost V 3 bases and J 1 base, with 9 bases left between them. Per germline, CDR1 MNHEY and CDR2 SMNVEV (reference sequence). The CDR3 has 14 amino acids. The CDR3 DNA follows: TGTGCCAGCAGTTTCCTTAGGGGGAACACTGAAGCTTTCTTT. Amino acids: CASSFLRGNTEAFF.

This chain joins TRBV27 and TRBJ1-5; TRBD1 aligns across 9 bases. This CDR3 is 16 amino acids long. The ends lost 2 bases at V and 5 bases at J; junction bases unmatched: 7. CDR1 is MNHEY and CDR2 is SMNVEV in the germline V gene (reference sequence). The CDR3 sequence is CASSLIPTGGDQPQHF. The CDR3 region has the DNA TGTGCCAGCAGTTTAATCCCGACAGGGGGGGATCAGCCCCAGCATTTT.

The chain has TRBV5-4 and TRBJ2-7; D might be TRBD1 or TRBD2, each matching 5 bases. The germline gives CDR1 SGHNT, CDR2 YYREEE (reference sequence). There are 15 residues in the CDR3. Trimming stripped 3 bases from V and 7 bases from J, with 20 bases between. CDR3 region: CASSSPTGPEGEQYF. DNA of the CDR3: TGTGCCAGCAGCTCACCGACCGGACCAGAGGGGGAGCAGTACTTC.

The gene calls are TRBV19 and TRBJ2-1; TRBD1 is a possible D gene (5 bases). CDR1 is LNHDA and CDR2 is SQIVND in the germline V gene (reference sequence). The CDR3 extends over 14 amino acids. Trimming shortened V by 4 bases and J by 4 bases, and 11 bases separated the two germline ends. The chain's CDR3 is CASSSRQKYNEQFF. CDR3 DNA: TGTGCCAGTAGTAGCCGACAGAAATACAATGAGCAGTTCTTC.

The chain combines TRBV27 with TRBJ2-7; no clear D. Germline-derived CDR1 and CDR2 are MNHEY and SMNVEV (reference sequence). The CDR3 covers 14 residues. V gave up 5 bases and J gave up 2 bases, with 13 bases separating them. This CDR3 reads CASSPAGPTYEQYF. The DNA of the CDR3 is TGTGCCAGCAGTCCCGCCGGGCCCACCTACGAGCAGTACTTC.

In regard to this clone: The DNA is omitted, as the CDR3 cannot be located on it reliably, and the CDR3 follows TCRdb's listing. Different DNA sequences within this sample yield the same CDR3. The V gene is TRBV6-5, the J gene TRBJ2-7; the listed D gene, TRBD2, was not tested against the DNA. Ends included, the CDR3 has 12 residues. Germline assignment: CDR1 MNHEY and CDR2 SVGAGI. CDR3 in amino acids: CASSSSSYEQYF.

This clone was observed at least ten times. The chain carries TRBV4-2 and TRBJ1-1; 8 bases map to TRBD1. The CDR3 runs 15 residues. Germline CDR1 LGHNA, CDR2 YNFKEQ. V lost 1 base to trimming and J lost 4 bases; unmatched junction nucleotides: 5. The CDR3 spells CASSQARTGGTEAFF. As DNA, the CDR3 is TGTGCCAGCAGCCAAGCCCGTACAGGGGGCACTGAAGCTTTCTTT.

This chain uses TRBV7-9 with TRBJ2-2; D uncertain. V was cut by 3 bases and J by 7 bases, with 12 bases left in between. Germline CDR1 and CDR2: SEHNR and FQNEAQ (reference sequence). The CDR3 covers 14 residues. The CDR3: CASSLIGYGGELFF. The CDR3 nucleotides read TGTGCCAGCAGCTTGATTGGGTATGGCGGGGAGCTGTTTTTT.

This clone has a single count. V usage is TRBV7-9 and J usage is TRBJ2-1; D possibly corresponds to TRBD2 (5 bases). Per the germline V gene, CDR1 is SEHNR and CDR2 is FQNEAQ (reference sequence). The CDR3 is made up of 17 amino acids. Trimming pared 2 bases from V and 2 bases from J, leaving 16 bases between. CDR3 coding DNA: TGTGCCAGCAGCTTATCGTCAGCGGAGGAAACCTACAATGAGCAGTTCTTC. This sequence encodes CASSLSSAEETYNEQFF.

The gene calls are TRBV5-4 and TRBJ2-7; TRBD2 is a possible D gene (5 bases). Trimming took off 2 bases at V and 2 bases at J, with 8 bases between the two ends. The CDR3 totals 13 residues. CDR1 and CDR2 from the germline V gene are SGHNT and YYREEE (reference sequence). CDR3: CASSFGVTYEQYF. The DNA of the CDR3 is TGTGCCAGCAGCTTCGGGGTAACCTACGAGCAGTACTTC.

This sequence joins TRBV7-6 and TRBJ2-1, with 7 positions matching TRBD1. Germline loops: CDR1 SGHVS, CDR2 FNYEAQ. V was pared by 4 bases and J by 0 bases, with 9 bases of the junction left unmatched. The CDR3 is 17 amino acids. The CDR3 DNA is TGTGCCAGCAGCTCCTCTTACAGGGGAAGCTCCTACAATGAGCAGTTCTTC. It translates to CASSSSYRGSSYNEQFF.